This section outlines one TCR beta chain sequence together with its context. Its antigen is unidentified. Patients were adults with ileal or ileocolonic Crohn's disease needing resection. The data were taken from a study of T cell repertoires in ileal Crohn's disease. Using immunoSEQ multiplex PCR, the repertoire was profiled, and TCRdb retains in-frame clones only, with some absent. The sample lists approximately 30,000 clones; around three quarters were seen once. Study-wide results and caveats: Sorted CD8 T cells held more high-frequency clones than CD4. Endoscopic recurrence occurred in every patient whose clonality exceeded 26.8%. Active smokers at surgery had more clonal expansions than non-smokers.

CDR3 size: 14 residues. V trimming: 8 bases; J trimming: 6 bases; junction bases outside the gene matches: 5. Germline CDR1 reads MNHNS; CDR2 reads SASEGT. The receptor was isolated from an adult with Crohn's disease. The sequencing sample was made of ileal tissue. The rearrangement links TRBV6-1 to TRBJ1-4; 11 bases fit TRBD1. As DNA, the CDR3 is TGTGCCAGCCGATGGGACAGGGGGGATGAAAAACTGTTTTTT. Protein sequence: CASRWDRGDEKLFF.